Shown below are 30 T cell receptor beta chains from a single sample sequenced in a study of blood T cell repertoires in COVID-19. Data came from immunoSEQ multiplex PCR; TCRdb stores just in-frame clones and leaves some out. The repertoire consists of about 160,000 clones, with approximately 86% occurring once and the leading ten covering 5.5% to 7%. The sequencing sample was made of peripheral blood. The receptors stem from a man aged 50-60 years with active or convalescent COVID-19.

The V gene is TRBV5-1, the J gene TRBJ2-4; 9 bases map to TRBD1. Germline CDR1 reads SGHRS; CDR2 reads YFSETQ. The V gene end was trimmed by 4 bases and the J gene end by 1 base; junction bases not matched to a gene: 6. This CDR3 is 16 amino acids long. CDR3 nucleotide sequence: TGCGCCAGCAGCCTCCCGACAGGGGGGGCCAAAAACATTCAGTACTTC. Its translation: CASSLPTGGAKNIQYF.

The J gene is TRBJ1-4, the V gene TRBV7-2; 7 bases fit TRBD1. The V gene's germline CDR1 is SGHTA and CDR2 FQGNSA. The CDR3 extends over 13 amino acids. J was trimmed by 7 bases and V by 4 bases; bases with no gene match: 3. The CDR3 DNA reads as TGTGCCAGCAGCTCCTACAGGGGTGAAAAACTGTTTTTT. Its translation is CASSSYRGEKLFF. The entire variable domain, with the rest obtained from reference TRBV7-2 and TRBJ1-4, is as follows: GAGVSQSPSNKVTEKGKDVELRCDPISGHTALYWYRQSLGQGLEFLIYFQGNSAPDKSGLPSDRFSAERTGGSVSTLTIQRTQQEDSAVYLCASSSYRGEKLFFGSGTQLSVL.

This chain uses TRBV18 with TRBJ1-4, with a possible D match to TRBD1 (5 bases). CDR1 KGHSH and CDR2 LQKENI come from the germline V gene. The ends were cut back, 8 bases at V and 4 bases at J, with 14 bases in the middle. The CDR3 has 14 amino acids. The CDR3 nucleotides read TGTGCCAGCCGCGGGGCGGGGAGTAATGAAAAACTGTTTTTT. It encodes CASRGAGSNEKLFF.

V is TRBV18 and J is TRBJ2-7; D is unresolved. In germline, CDR1 is KGHSH, CDR2 LQKENI. The length of the CDR3 is 15 residues. Trimming took 0 bases from V and 0 from J, leaving 9 bases between them. The DNA of the CDR3 is TGTGCCAGCTCACCACCGGGCCCTCACTCCTACGAGCAGTACTTC. This sequence encodes CASSPPGPHSYEQYF.

The chain is built from TRBV5-1 and TRBJ2-4; D is perhaps TRBD1 (6 bases). Germline values: CDR1 SGHRS, CDR2 YFSETQ. Trimming cost V 3 bases and J 6 bases, with 19 bases left between them. This CDR3 is built from 16 residues. The chain's CDR3 is CASSYYTGKVGNIQYF. The CDR3 DNA reads TGCGCCAGCAGCTACTACACAGGGAAGGTGGGAAACATTCAGTACTTC.

This chain connects TRBV7-2 to TRBJ2-5, with 8 bases fitting TRBD2. The CDR3 has 15 amino acids. The germline CDR1 and CDR2 sequences are SGHTA and FQGNSA. V shed 2 bases, J shed 2 bases, and the junction held 4 bases outside the gene matches. The CDR3 sequence: CASSLQAGAQETQYF. CDR3 DNA sequence: TGTGCCAGCAGCTTACAAGCGGGGGCTCAAGAGACCCAGTACTTC.

This clone was picked up one time. The V call is TRBV3-1 (or the pseudogene TRBV3-2), the J call TRBJ1-2; maybe TRBD1 (5 bases). Germline assignment: CDR1 LGHDT and CDR2 YNNKEL (reference sequence). The CDR3 spans 14 residues. Deletions cut 3 bases from V and 4 bases from J, with 12 bases between. The chain's CDR3 is CASSHPGGFYGYTF. CDR3 DNA: TGTGCCAGCAGCCACCCCGGGGGGTTCTATGGCTACACCTTC.

The gene calls are TRBV3-1 (or the pseudogene TRBV3-2) and TRBJ2-1; D unclear. CDR1 LGHDT and CDR2 YNNKEL come from the germline V gene (reference sequence). Trimming took 3 bases from V and 4 from J, leaving 16 bases between them. The CDR3 consists of 16 residues. The CDR3 protein is CASSHDPVERYNEQFF. The DNA for the CDR3 is TGTGCCAGCAGCCATGACCCCGTGGAGCGATACAATGAGCAGTTCTTC.

This clone occurred once. The chain combines TRBV9 with TRBJ1-1; TRBD1 might be the D (6 bases). The germline V gene encodes CDR1 SGDLS and CDR2 YYNGEE. V was cut by 3 bases and J by 1 base, with 13 bases left in between. This CDR3 spans 15 amino acids. CDR3 region: CASSARGAQNTEAFF. The CDR3 DNA follows: TGTGCCAGCAGCGCCCGGGGGGCGCAGAACACTGAAGCTTTCTTT.

Here the CDR3 reads CASDRGHTEAFF. In nucleotides, the CDR3 is TGTGCCAGCGACAGGGGGCATACTGAAGCTTTCTTT. This chain connects TRBV7-9 to TRBJ1-1; the match to TRBD1 covers 10 bases. Germline V CDR1 and CDR2: SEHNR, FQNEAQ (reference sequence). This CDR3 has 12 residues. J lost 5 bases, V lost 8 bases, and 2 bases had no gene match.

This clone was recorded a few times. CDR3 sequence (DNA): TGTGCCAGCAGCCAATTATCAGATACGCAGTATTTT. Translation gives CASSQLSDTQYF. The gene calls are TRBV3-1 (or the pseudogene TRBV3-2) and TRBJ2-3; D is unresolved. With 2 bases removed from V and 4 bases from J, the gap between germline ends came to 4 bases. The CDR3 has 12 residues. Germline V lookup: CDR1 LGHDT, CDR2 YNNKEL (reference sequence).

This clone occurred once. The CDR3, as DNA: TGTGCTAGCTCGGGGAGCAAGCGTGAAAAACTGTTTTTT. It specifies CASSGSKREKLFF. The chain recombines TRBV7-7 with TRBJ1-4; no definite D call. CDR3 size: 13 residues. The germline gives CDR1 SSHAT, CDR2 FNYEAQ (reference sequence).

This chain links TRBV27 with TRBJ2-1, with D perhaps matching TRBD1 (6 bases). The CDR3 spans 14 residues. V shed 6 bases and J shed 9 bases, with 18 bases lying between them. Germline V gene sequence: CDR1 MNHEY, CDR2 SMNVEV (reference sequence). This CDR3 reads CASSLTDRKGEQFF. DNA of the CDR3: TGTGCCAGCAGCCTCACCGACAGGAAGGGTGAGCAGTTCTTC.

Here the CDR3 DNA reads TGTGCCAGCAGTTACTCGAAGCCCACAGATACGCAGTATTTT. Its translation: CASSYSKPTDTQYF. This chain links TRBV6-5 with TRBJ2-3; D is unresolved. The CDR3 totals 14 residues. The ends were cut back, 0 bases at V and 2 bases at J, with 6 bases in the middle. Germline V gene lookup returns CDR1 MNHEY and CDR2 SVGAGI.

The rearrangement links TRBV7-9 to TRBJ2-4, with TRBD2 as a possible D gene (5 bases). The CDR3 contains 19 residues. Germline values: CDR1 SEHNR, CDR2 FQNEAQ (reference sequence). Trimming cost V 5 bases and J 0 bases, with 23 bases left between them. This CDR3 reads CASSIILDSVGLAKNIQYF. For the CDR3, the DNA is TGTGCCAGCAGCATCATACTAGATAGTGTGGGGTTAGCCAAAAACATTCAGTACTTC.

The J gene is TRBJ2-7, the V gene TRBV6-2 or TRBV6-3; possibly TRBD1 for D (6 bases). CDR1 and CDR2 from the germline V gene are MNHEY and SVGEGT. V lost 5 bases, J lost 4 bases, and 18 bases lay in between. This CDR3 has 15 amino acids. The CDR3 reads CASSTPGTLRYEQYF. CDR3 nucleotide sequence: TGTGCCAGCAGTACCCCCGGGACATTAAGGTACGAGCAGTACTTC.

This chain links TRBV5-1 with TRBJ2-1; TRBD2 agrees at 14 bases. The CDR3 spans 18 residues. J lost 2 bases, V lost 0 bases, and 4 bases had no gene match. Germline V gene sequence: CDR1 SGHRS, CDR2 YFSETQ. The CDR3 region is CASSLGLAGGPPYNEQFF. DNA for the CDR3: TGCGCCAGCAGCTTGGGACTAGCGGGAGGGCCGCCCTACAATGAGCAGTTCTTC.

The J gene is TRBJ2-3, the V gene TRBV15; 9 positions agree with TRBD1. This CDR3 is 18 amino acids long. In germline, CDR1 is LNHNV, CDR2 YYDKDF (reference sequence). Trimming cost V 0 bases and J 4 bases; bases outside gene matches: 11. The CDR3: CATSRDHPGGQGSDTQYF. The CDR3 DNA is TGTGCCACCAGCAGAGATCACCCCGGGGGACAGGGATCAGATACGCAGTATTTT.

CDR3 coding DNA: TGTGCCAGCTCACCTCTCGCAACCGGGGGGGACTATGGCTACACCTTC. Translating gives CASSPLATGGDYGYTF. This sequence joins TRBV18 and TRBJ1-2, with a tentative D call TRBD1 (5 bases). From germline, CDR1 is KGHSH and CDR2 LQKENI. This CDR3 comprises 16 residues. Trimming left V 3 bases short and J 3 bases short, with 17 bases between.

The chain employs TRBV29-1 and TRBJ1-2, with 10 bases lining up with TRBD1. CDR1 and CDR2 (germline): SQVTM, ANQGSEA. The CDR3 runs 15 residues. The ends lost 3 bases at V and 4 bases at J; junction bases unmatched: 8. The CDR3 DNA sequence: TGCAGCGTTGAGGGTCCTGGGACAGGGGCCTATGGCTACACCTTC. This encodes CSVEGPGTGAYGYTF.

CDR3 sequence reads: CASRGRAGNSPLHF. CDR3 DNA: TGTGCCAGCCGCGGTCGGGCGGGCAATTCACCCCTCCACTTT. The chain combines TRBV6-5 with TRBJ1-6; D is ambiguous. V lost 8 bases and J 7 bases, leaving 15 bases between the germline ends. The CDR3 loop spans 14 amino acids. The germline CDR1 and CDR2 sequences are MNHEY and SVGAGI.

On this clone itself: Additional DNA sequences in this sample encode the identical CDR3. The rearrangement uses TRBV7-2 and TRBJ1-2, with TRBD1 matching 10 bases. The CDR3 is 14 residues long. Germline CDR1 and CDR2: SGHTA and FQGNSA. V was pared by 1 base and J by 4 bases, with 0 bases of the junction left unmatched. The CDR3 sequence: CASSLGQGAYGYTF. The CDR3, as DNA: TGTGCCAGCAGCTTAGGACAGGGGGCCTATGGCTACACCTTC.

V is TRBV27 and J is TRBJ1-2; perhaps TRBD1 as D (5 bases). CDR1 MNHEY and CDR2 SMNVEV come from the germline V gene (reference sequence). Trimming stripped 5 bases from V and 0 bases from J, with 13 bases between. The CDR3 contains 15 residues. The DNA for the CDR3 is TGTGCCAGCAGTCTCCGACAGCCCGCTAACTATGGCTACACCTTC. Translation gives CASSLRQPANYGYTF.

CDR3 DNA: TGTGCCAGCAGCTTTCTCGGGAGAGGCACCGGGGAGCTGTTTTTT. This translates into CASSFLGRGTGELFF. The chain couples TRBV5-4 to TRBJ2-2, with D possibly matching TRBD2 (6 bases). CDR3 length equals 15 residues. Germline V gene lookup returns CDR1 SGHNT and CDR2 YYREEE (reference sequence). The V end lost 2 bases, the J end lost 4 bases, and 12 bases lay between the germline ends. Based on the CDR3 plus reference TRBV5-4 and TRBJ2-2, the full variable domain is ETGVTQSPTHLIKTRGQQVTLRCSSQSGHNTVSWYQQALGQGPQFIFQYYREEENGRGNFPPRFSGLQFPNYSSELNVNALELDDSALYLCASSFLGRGTGELFFGEGSRLTVL.

V gene TRBV7-9 combines with J gene TRBJ2-7, with 10 bases lining up with TRBD2. V trimming: 2 bases; J trimming: 0 bases; junction bases outside the gene matches: 4. This CDR3 is built from 16 residues. Germline CDR1 is SEHNR and CDR2 is FQNEAQ (reference sequence). CDR3 coding DNA: TGTGCCAGCAGCTTATTTAGCGGGAGGAGCTCCTACGAGCAGTACTTC. Protein sequence: CASSLFSGRSSYEQYF. Variable domain in full (rest from reference TRBV7-9 and TRBJ2-7): DTGVSQNPRHKITKRGQNVTFRCDPISEHNRLYWYRQTLGQGPEFLTYFQNEAQLEKSRLLSDRFSAERPKGSFSTLEIQRTEQGDSAMYLCASSLFSGRSSYEQYFGPGTRLTVT.

V and J are TRBV18 and TRBJ1-6; D is undetermined. The germline CDR1 and CDR2 sequences are KGHSH and LQKENI. This CDR3 region has 13 residues. The V gene lost 2 bases and the J gene lost 14 bases, with 13 bases spanning the gap. CDR3 in amino acids: CASSPEASSTLHF. The CDR3 bases are TGTGCCAGCTCACCAGAGGCCAGCAGTACCCTCCACTTT.

In this sample, this clone turned up a few times. The chain couples TRBV7-2 to TRBJ2-2; 9 positions match TRBD2. V lost 5 bases to trimming and J lost 3 bases; unmatched junction nucleotides: 4. The CDR3 extends over 15 amino acids. CDR1 SGHTA and CDR2 FQGNSA come from the germline V gene. CDR3 amino acids: CASSLSGRDTGELFF. CDR3 bases: TGTGCCAGCAGCCTTAGCGGGAGAGACACCGGGGAGCTGTTTTTT.

The V call is TRBV5-5, the J call TRBJ1-6; D ambiguous. Trimming left V 2 bases short and J 8 bases short, with 8 bases between. The CDR3 has 13 amino acids. Germline lookup yields CDR1 SGHKS and CDR2 YYEKEE (reference sequence). The CDR3 reads CASSLTVDSPLHF. CDR3 coding DNA: TGTGCCAGCAGCTTAACAGTTGATTCACCCCTCCACTTT. Full variable domain (missing parts from reference TRBV5-5 and TRBJ1-6): DAGVTQSPTHLIKTRGQQVTLRCSPISGHKSVSWYQQVLGQGPQFIFQYYEKEERGRGNFPDRFSARQFPNYSSELNVNALLLGDSALYLCASSLTVDSPLHFGNGTRLTVT.

This clone was detected only once. The genes are TRBV5-4 and TRBJ2-1, with TRBD2 identical over 9 bases. Germline CDR1 reads SGHNT; CDR2 reads YYREEE (reference sequence). The CDR3 spans 14 residues. CDR3 in amino acids: CAAKGAGGPNEQFF. In DNA, the CDR3 is TGTGCGGCGAAAGGGGCGGGAGGGCCTAATGAGCAGTTCTTC.

The rearrangement joins TRBV7-2 to TRBJ2-3; 11 bases fit TRBD2. The CDR3 covers 16 residues. V lost 3 bases, J lost 2 bases, and 4 bases stayed unmatched. The germline V gene encodes CDR1 SGHTA and CDR2 FQGNSA. The CDR3 here is CASSFLAGGSTDTQYF. The CDR3 coding sequence is TGTGCCAGCAGCTTTTTAGCGGGGGGGTCCACAGATACGCAGTATTTT.